Presented here are 14 T cell receptor beta chains from one specimen sequenced in a study of OX40 agonist ivuxolimab in advanced cancers. Using immunoSEQ multiplex PCR, the repertoire was profiled, and TCRdb retains in-frame clones only, with some absent. The data show some 17,000 clones, with 70% to 90% seen just once and roughly 29% held by the top ten. Specimen: CD4+ or CD8+ T cells sorted from blood, collected in a trial of the OX40 agonist ivuxolimab. The origin of the receptors is an adult with an advanced solid tumor such as melanoma, head and neck, liver or kidney cancer.

The sample holds one count of this clone. The CDR3 DNA reads TGTGCCAGCAGCGATAAGCGGGAGGGACGTAGACATGAGCAGTTCTTC. Amino acid sequence: CASSDKREGRRHEQFF. The chain recombines TRBV21-1 with TRBJ2-1; the D call TRBD2 from the table was never checked on the DNA. TRBV21-1 is listed as a pseudogene. The CDR3 totals 16 residues.

This chain connects TRBV2 to TRBJ2-1; no clear D gene. Per the germline V gene, CDR1 is SNHLY and CDR2 is FYNNEI. The V end was cut by 8 bases, the J end by 6 bases, with 14 bases between. This CDR3 has 13 residues. The CDR3 region has the DNA TGTGCCAGCCCGAGCAAGGCCCCCAATGAGCAGTTCTTC. Its translation: CASPSKAPNEQFF.

This clone appeared once. The chain combines TRBV7-8 with TRBJ2-7; D tentatively reads TRBD1 or TRBD2 (5 bases each). The CDR3 has 14 residues. Germline values: CDR1 SGHVS, CDR2 FQNEAQ. Between the trimmed V and J ends, which lost 3 bases and 4 bases, there was a span of 13 bases. CDR3 sequence: CASSFGTSKYEQYF. The CDR3 DNA reads as TGTGCCAGCAGCTTCGGGACGAGCAAGTACGAGCAGTACTTC.

The chain links TRBV6-6 to TRBJ1-5; tentatively, D is TRBD1 (5 bases). The CDR3 covers 14 residues. Trimming took 0 bases from V and 8 from J, leaving 11 bases between them. The germline CDR1 and CDR2 sequences are MNHNY and SVGAGI (reference sequence). CDR3 sequence: CASSYSGGGEPQHF. The CDR3 coding sequence is TGTGCCAGCAGTTACTCTGGGGGAGGGGAGCCCCAGCATTTT.

The chain carries TRBV5-7 and TRBJ1-4; 7 bases fit TRBD1. TRBV5-7 is classed as an ORF, of uncertain function. The CDR3 has 15 residues. Trimming cost V 6 bases and J 4 bases; bases outside gene matches: 9. In nucleotides, the CDR3 is TGTGCCAGCACCACGGTGGGACAGAATAATGAAAAACTGTTTTTT. This sequence encodes CASTTVGQNNEKLFF.

This chain uses TRBV15 with TRBJ2-1; 9 bases match TRBD1. Trimming took 0 bases from V and 7 from J; bases not matched to a gene: 7. Per the germline V gene, CDR1 is LNHNV and CDR2 is YYDKDF (reference sequence). The CDR3 extends over 16 amino acids. CDR3 bases: TGTGCCACCAGCAGAGATCGCGGGACAGGGAGTAATGAGCAGTTCTTC. This gives the protein CATSRDRGTGSNEQFF.

This chain uses TRBV19 with TRBJ2-2; the match to TRBD2 covers 15 bases. Germline values: CDR1 LNHDA, CDR2 SQIVND (reference sequence). This CDR3 contains 17 residues. Losses at the gene ends were 9 bases for V and 3 bases for J; bases not matched to a gene: 8. CDR3 loop: CASCGLAGGPHTGELFF. The CDR3, as DNA: TGTGCCAGCTGCGGACTAGCGGGAGGGCCACACACCGGGGAGCTGTTTTTT.

This clone was found once. The chain carries TRBV6-1 and TRBJ1-5; TRBD1 is a possible D gene (5 bases). In germline, CDR1 is MNHNS, CDR2 SASEGT. The CDR3 length is 15 residues. V was cut by 6 bases and J by 2 bases, with 14 bases left in between. CDR3 nucleotide sequence: TGTGCCAGCAGGTTCGAGCTCAGGGGCAATCAGCCCCAGCATTTT. This gives the protein CASRFELRGNQPQHF.

The V and J genes are TRBV4-2 and TRBJ2-7; 9 bases map to TRBD1. The CDR3 covers 15 residues. The V gene end was trimmed by 4 bases and the J gene end by 2 bases; junction bases not matched to a gene: 6. Germline V gene data show CDR1 as LGHNA and CDR2 as YNFKEQ. CDR3 nucleotide sequence: TGTGCCAGCAGCCTCCGGGACAGGGACCCCTACGAGCAGTACTTC. Amino acids: CASSLRDRDPYEQYF.

The CDR3: CASSSGTSDFYEQYF. For the CDR3, the DNA is TGTGCCAGCAGTTCCGGGACTAGCGATTTCTACGAGCAGTACTTC. The chain employs TRBV27 and TRBJ2-7; 10 nucleotides align to TRBD2. This CDR3 region has 15 residues. The V gene's germline CDR1 is MNHEY and CDR2 SMNVEV (reference sequence). After removal of 4 bases from V and 3 bases from J, the junction contained 6 bases not matched to a gene.

The chain is built from TRBV11-1 and TRBJ2-3, with 9 bases fitting TRBD2. Germline assignment: CDR1 SGHAT and CDR2 FQDESV (reference sequence). V lost 5 bases and J lost 5; bases outside the gene matches: 8. This CDR3 is built from 15 residues. CDR3 sequence reads: CASSPRTSDEDTQYF. DNA for the CDR3: TGTGCCAGCAGCCCCCGGACTAGCGATGAAGATACGCAGTATTTT.

The genes are TRBV7-8 and TRBJ2-2; 11 bases agree with TRBD2. V lost 7 bases to trimming and J lost 4 bases; unmatched junction nucleotides: 14. The germline V gene has CDR1 SGHVS and CDR2 FQNEAQ. The CDR3 totals 18 residues. CDR3 region: CASTSGDFGLAGTGELFF. CDR3 coding DNA: TGTGCCAGCACCTCGGGAGATTTCGGACTAGCGGGCACCGGGGAGCTGTTTTTT.

V gene TRBV2 combines with J gene TRBJ1-2, with D unclear. Germline V gene sequence: CDR1 SNHLY, CDR2 FYNNEI. The CDR3 contains 15 residues. The ends were cut back, 0 bases at V and 6 bases at J, with 14 bases in the middle. The CDR3 sequence is CASSEALLDANGYTF. CDR3 in DNA: TGTGCCAGCAGTGAAGCGCTTCTGGATGCCAATGGCTACACCTTC. The complete variable domain, with remaining parts taken from reference TRBV2 and TRBJ1-2, reads EPEVTQTPSHQVTQMGQEVILRCVPISNHLYFYWYRQILGQKVEFLVSFYNNEISEKSEIFDDQFSVERPDGSNFTLKIRSTKLEDSAMYFCASSEALLDANGYTFGSGTRLTVV.

The chain uses TRBV6-1 and TRBJ1-5; D is possibly TRBD1 (5 bases). In germline, CDR1 is MNHNS, CDR2 SASEGT. With 3 bases removed from V and 5 bases from J, the gap between germline ends came to 8 bases. The CDR3 totals 13 residues. As DNA, the CDR3 is TGTGCCAGCAGTGACAGGGAGGATCAGCCCCAGCATTTT. It yields the protein CASSDREDQPQHF.